This section outlines one T cell receptor (beta chain) sequence together with its context. Its cognate antigen has yet to be identified. Base qualities are not at hand, and no much larger clone is one base apart. This sample stems from a study of shared clonotypes between healthy human individuals (dated by TCRdb to about 2020). Regarding the research as a whole: A few men and a couple of women, aged 18 to 49 years, made up the cohort. The study deeply sequenced blood TCR repertoires of about five healthy adults to estimate repertoire size and the extent of clonotype sharing between individuals. Different laboratories and diverse techniques were used to prepare libraries and sequence TCR repertoires, to increase sequencing depth and limit assay-specific biases. Between about 0.9 and 8.9 billion PBMCs per donor were obtained by leukapheresis. For each donor, CD4 naive and CD4 memory were each run on three plates, CD8 naive on two plates, and CD8 memory on one plate. Overall results and qualifications from the work: Clonotypes shared by all four sorted-subset donors showed higher generation probabilities than non-shared clonotypes. The genetic and exposure-history diversity represented was limited by the small number of donors. Naive subsets generally had larger estimated clonotype richness than memory subsets. Pairwise subsampling led to the expectation that sequencing depth would affect the degree of clonotype sharing among donors. Approximately 5% of naive CD4, roughly 3.5% of naive CD8, about 2.4% of memory CD4, and approximately 0.39% of memory CD8 clonotypes were shared across a few donors. Even with the large sequencing depth, rarefaction of the sorted-subset datasets indicated that sequencing was incomplete. Sampling was restricted to blood, and TCR repertoires in tissue are likely to differ from TCR repertoires in blood.

Clipping removes 6 bases from V and 5 bases from J, with 9 as the unmatched junction base count. From a lookup of the germline V gene (reference sequence), CDR1 and CDR2 are SEHNR and FQNEAQ. Taken from cysteine to phenylalanine, the CDR3 has 16 residues. The only DNA kept is the CDR3, 48 bases in frame from the first base. Using the deep immunoSEQ assay, multiplex PCR amplified TCR CDR3 regions from genomic DNA. For each cell subset, the extracted genomic DNA was distributed evenly across all wells of several immunoSEQ 96-well plates, and each plate served as one replicate. For sorted subsets, around 200 ng genomic DNA, equal to about 30,000 T cell genomes, was loaded into each replicate PCR. The purified libraries were quantified using a Qubit 3.0 fluorometer, sized with a Bioanalyzer 2100, and then quantified again using the KAPA Library Quantification kit. A separate single-read 150-cycle Illumina NextSeq 550 flow cell was used to sequence each immunoSEQ 96-well plate. In the source study's methods: Because the immunoSEQ output included only junctional sequences and no quality scores, the filtering could not be the same as the filtering used for full-length reads. To assign V/J genes and CDR3, sequences were annotated using PyIR, a Python wrapper for IgBLAST v1.9, with IMGT germline references. Reads were filtered out if the reads had weak V/J assignments (E-value above 1e-6), no CDR3, stop codons, out-of-frame junctions, or ambiguous translated residues. A V3J clonotype was defined by an identical inferred V gene, J gene, and CDR3 amino acid sequence. Percentage overlap between repertoires was computed as shared unique clonotypes divided by the size of the smaller repertoire. RTK rarefaction, the Chao1 estimator, and Recon v2.1 estimates of unobserved clonotypes were used to assess repertoire richness. Generation probabilities for all TCRbeta clonotypes obtained by the gDNA method from a handful of donors were computed using OLGA. The table was pulled from immuneACCESS by TCRdb, which kept in-frame rearrangements only. Such tables lose some clones; where checked, under half of the loss comes from unresolved V genes, and the rest has no known cause. V and J calls and clone size follow that table, whereas D and trimming were derived from the DNA. A total of under 2,000,000 clones appear in this sample, approximately 95% of them only once. Under 1.5% of the sample belongs to the ten largest clones.

For the CD8 naive samples, CD45RO-negative cells were positively selected for CCR7, yielding a CD45RA+CCR7+ population from which TemRA cells were excluded. Healthy HIV-negative adults with no recently reported acute infections or vaccinations were included as donors. Only Caucasian adults living in Nashville, Tennessee, USA were represented among the donors. After blood collection by leukapheresis, PBMCs were isolated using Ficoll-Histopaque density gradient centrifugation and then cryopreserved in the vapor phase of liquid nitrogen. Purity and quantity of every magnetically sorted T cell population were checked by analytical flow cytometry. From each sorted fraction, genomic DNA was isolated and quantified by UV absorbance on a Nanodrop 2000c.

This TCR derives from a man younger than 30 in good health. Sequenced sample: naive CD8+ T cells sorted from blood. This sample's cell subset or site label indicates: CD45RA+CCR7+. The sequence is built from TRBV7-9 and TRBJ2-3; 12 of the junction bases match TRBD1. The DNA sequence is TGTGCCAGCAGTTCGGGACAGGGGGCAATTAGAGATACGCAGTATTTT. Its amino acids are CASSSGQGAIRDTQYF.